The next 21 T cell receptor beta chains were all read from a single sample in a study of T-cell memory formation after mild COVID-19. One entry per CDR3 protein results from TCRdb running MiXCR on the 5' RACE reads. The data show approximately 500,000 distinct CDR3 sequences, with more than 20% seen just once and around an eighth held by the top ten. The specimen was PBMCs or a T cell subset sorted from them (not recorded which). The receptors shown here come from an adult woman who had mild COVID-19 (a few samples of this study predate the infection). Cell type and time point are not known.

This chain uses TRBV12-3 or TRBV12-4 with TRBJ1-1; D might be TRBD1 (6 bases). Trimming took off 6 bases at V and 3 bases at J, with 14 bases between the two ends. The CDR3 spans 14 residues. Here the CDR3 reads CASSSTGTHTEAFF. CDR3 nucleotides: TGTGCCAGCAGCAGTACAGGGACTCACACTGAAGCTTTCTTT.

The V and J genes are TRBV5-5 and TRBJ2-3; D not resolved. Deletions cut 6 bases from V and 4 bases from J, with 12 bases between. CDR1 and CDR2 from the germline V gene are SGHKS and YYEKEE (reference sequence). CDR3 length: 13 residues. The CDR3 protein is CASTTKEADTQYF. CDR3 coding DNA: TGTGCCAGCACCACCAAGGAAGCAGATACGCAGTATTTT.

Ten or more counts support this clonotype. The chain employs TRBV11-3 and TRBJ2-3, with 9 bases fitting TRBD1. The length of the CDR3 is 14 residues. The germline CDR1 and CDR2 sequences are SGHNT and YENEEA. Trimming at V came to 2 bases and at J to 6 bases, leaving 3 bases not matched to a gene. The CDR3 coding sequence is TGTGCCAGCAGCTTAAGGACAGGGGAGGATACGCAGTATTTT. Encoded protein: CASSLRTGEDTQYF.

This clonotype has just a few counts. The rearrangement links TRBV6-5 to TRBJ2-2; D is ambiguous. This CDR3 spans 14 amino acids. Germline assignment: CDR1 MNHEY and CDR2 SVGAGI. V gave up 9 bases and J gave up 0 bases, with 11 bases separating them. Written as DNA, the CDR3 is TGTGCCAGTCTCACCAGCACGAACACCGGGGAGCTGTTTTTT. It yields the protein CASLTSTNTGELFF.

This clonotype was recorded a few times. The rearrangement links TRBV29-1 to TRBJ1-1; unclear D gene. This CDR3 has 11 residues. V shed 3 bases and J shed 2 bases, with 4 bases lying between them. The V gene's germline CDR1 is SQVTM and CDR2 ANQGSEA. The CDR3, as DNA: TGCAGCGTTGATCGAAACACTGAAGCTTTCTTT. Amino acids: CSVDRNTEAFF.

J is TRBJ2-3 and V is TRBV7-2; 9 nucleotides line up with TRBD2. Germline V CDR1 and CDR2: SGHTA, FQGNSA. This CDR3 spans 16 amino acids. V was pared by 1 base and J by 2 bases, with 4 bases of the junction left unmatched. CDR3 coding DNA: TGTGCCAGCAGCTTAGTTGGCGGGAGGGTCACAGATACGCAGTATTTT. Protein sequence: CASSLVGGRVTDTQYF.

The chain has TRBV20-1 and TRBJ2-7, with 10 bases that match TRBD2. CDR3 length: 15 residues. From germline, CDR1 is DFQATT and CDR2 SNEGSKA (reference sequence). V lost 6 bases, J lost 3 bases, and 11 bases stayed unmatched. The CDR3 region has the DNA TGCAGTGCCTCCTCGGTGGCTAGCGGGAGCTACGAGCAGTACTTC. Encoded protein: CSASSVASGSYEQYF.

The CDR3 loop is CASSQVVGIGANVLTF. The CDR3 DNA reads as TGCGCCAGCAGCCAAGTCGTGGGAATTGGGGCCAACGTCCTGACTTTC. The chain uses TRBV4-1 and TRBJ2-6, with D unclear. Trimming took off 1 base at V and 3 bases at J, with 10 bases between the two ends. Germline lookup yields CDR1 MGHRA and CDR2 YSYEKL. The CDR3 sequence is 16 residues long.

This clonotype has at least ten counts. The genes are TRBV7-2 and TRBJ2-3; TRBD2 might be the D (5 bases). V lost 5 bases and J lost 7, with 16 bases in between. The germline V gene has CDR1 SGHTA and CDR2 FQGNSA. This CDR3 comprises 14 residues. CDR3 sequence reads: CASSPIPEGNTQYF. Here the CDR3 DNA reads TGTGCCAGCAGCCCCATCCCCGAGGGAAATACGCAGTATTTT.

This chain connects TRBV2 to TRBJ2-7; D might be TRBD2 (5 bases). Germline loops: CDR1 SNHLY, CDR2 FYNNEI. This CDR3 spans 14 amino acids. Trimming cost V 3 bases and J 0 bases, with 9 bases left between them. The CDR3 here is CASSDRGLSYEQYF. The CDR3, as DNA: TGTGCCAGCAGTGACCGAGGGCTCTCCTACGAGCAGTACTTC.

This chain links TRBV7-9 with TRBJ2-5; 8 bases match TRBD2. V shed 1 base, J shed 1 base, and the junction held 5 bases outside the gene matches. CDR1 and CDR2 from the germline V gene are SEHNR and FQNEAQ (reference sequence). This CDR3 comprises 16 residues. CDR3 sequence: CASSLVGTRLQETQYF. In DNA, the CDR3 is TGTGCCAGCAGCTTAGTCGGGACTAGGCTCCAAGAGACCCAGTACTTC.

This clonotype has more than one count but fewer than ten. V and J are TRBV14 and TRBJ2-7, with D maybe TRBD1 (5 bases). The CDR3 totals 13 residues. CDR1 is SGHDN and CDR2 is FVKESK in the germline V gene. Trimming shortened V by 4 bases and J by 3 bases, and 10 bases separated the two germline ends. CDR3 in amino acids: CASSRRTNYEQYF. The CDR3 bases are TGTGCCAGCAGCCGACGGACAAACTACGAGCAGTACTTC.

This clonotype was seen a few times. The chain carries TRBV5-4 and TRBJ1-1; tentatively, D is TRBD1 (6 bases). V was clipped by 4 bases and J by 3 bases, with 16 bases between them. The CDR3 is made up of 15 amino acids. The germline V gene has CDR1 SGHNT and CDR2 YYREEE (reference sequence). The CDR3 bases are TGTGCCAGCAGCCCGGGACCAGGGGCTTACACTGAAGCTTTCTTT. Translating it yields CASSPGPGAYTEAFF.

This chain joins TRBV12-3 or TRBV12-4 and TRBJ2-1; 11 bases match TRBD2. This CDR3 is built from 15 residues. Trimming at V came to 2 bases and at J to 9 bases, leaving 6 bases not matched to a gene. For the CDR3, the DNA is TGTGCCAGCAGTTTAAGACTAGCGGGAACGGGTGAGCAGTTCTTC. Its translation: CASSLRLAGTGEQFF.

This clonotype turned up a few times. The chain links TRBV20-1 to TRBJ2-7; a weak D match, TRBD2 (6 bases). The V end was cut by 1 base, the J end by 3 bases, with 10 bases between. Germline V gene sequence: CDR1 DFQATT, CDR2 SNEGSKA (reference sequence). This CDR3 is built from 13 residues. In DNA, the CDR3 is TGCAGTGCTAGAGGGGAGGATCGCTACGAGCAGTACTTC. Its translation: CSARGEDRYEQYF.

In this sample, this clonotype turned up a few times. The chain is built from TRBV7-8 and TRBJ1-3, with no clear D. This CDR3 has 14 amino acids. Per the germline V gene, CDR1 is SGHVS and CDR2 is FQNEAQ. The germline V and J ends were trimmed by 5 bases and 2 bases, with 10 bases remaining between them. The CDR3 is CASSVRRTGNTIYF. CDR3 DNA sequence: TGTGCCAGCAGCGTACGGAGGACTGGAAACACCATATATTTT. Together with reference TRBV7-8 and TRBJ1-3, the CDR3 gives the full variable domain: GAGVSQSPRYKVAKRGQDVALRCDPISGHVSLFWYQQALGQGPEFLTYFQNEAQLDKSGLPSDRFFAERPEGSVSTLKIQRTQQEDSAVYLCASSVRRTGNTIYFGEGSWLTVV.

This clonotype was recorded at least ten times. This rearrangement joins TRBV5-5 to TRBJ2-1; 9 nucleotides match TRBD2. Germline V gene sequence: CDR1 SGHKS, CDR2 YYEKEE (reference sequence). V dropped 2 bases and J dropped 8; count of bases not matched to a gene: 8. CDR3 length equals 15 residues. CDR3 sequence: CASSFGGGASYEQFF. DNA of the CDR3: TGTGCCAGCAGCTTCGGCGGGGGGGCGTCGTATGAGCAGTTCTTC.

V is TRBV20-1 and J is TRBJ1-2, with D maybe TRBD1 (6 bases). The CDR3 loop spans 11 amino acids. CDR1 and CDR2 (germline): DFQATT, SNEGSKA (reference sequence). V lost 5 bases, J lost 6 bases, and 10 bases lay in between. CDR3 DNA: TGCAGTGCTGAGGGGGGAAATGGCTACACCTTC. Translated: CSAEGGNGYTF.

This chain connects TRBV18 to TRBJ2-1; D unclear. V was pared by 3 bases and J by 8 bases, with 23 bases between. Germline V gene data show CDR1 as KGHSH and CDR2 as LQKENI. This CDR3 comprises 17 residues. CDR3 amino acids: CASSPRRPSLQVHEQFF. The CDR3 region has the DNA TGTGCCAGCTCACCGCGGCGGCCGAGCCTGCAGGTCCATGAGCAGTTCTTC.

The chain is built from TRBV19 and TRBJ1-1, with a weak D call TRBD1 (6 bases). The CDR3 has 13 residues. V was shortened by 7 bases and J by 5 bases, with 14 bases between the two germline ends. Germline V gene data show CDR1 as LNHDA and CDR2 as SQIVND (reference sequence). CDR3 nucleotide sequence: TGTGCCAGTAAAGTGCAGGGGAGGACTGAAGCTTTCTTT. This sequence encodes CASKVQGRTEAFF.

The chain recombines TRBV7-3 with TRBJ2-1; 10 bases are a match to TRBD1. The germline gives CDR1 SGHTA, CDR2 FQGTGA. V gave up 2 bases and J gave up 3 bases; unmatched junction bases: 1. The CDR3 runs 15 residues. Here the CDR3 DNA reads TGTGCCAGCAGCTTAGGGACAGGGGACTACAATGAGCAGTTCTTC. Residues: CASSLGTGDYNEQFF.